This T cell receptor beta chain was identified in a study of CD8 T cells in Susac syndrome. Study-level information: Intravenous immunoglobulin alone or corticosteroids were being given to patients with Susac syndrome at blood draw, unless they were therapy-naive.

V lost 10 bases and J 8 bases, leaving 21 bases between the germline ends. There are 14 residues in the CDR3. Germline V gene lookup returns CDR1 MDHEN and CDR2 SYDVKM. Sequencing of TCR beta covered CD8+ and CD4+ T cells obtained from blood. Diagnostic criteria defined recently for definite or probable disease were met by the Susac syndrome patients. Reverse transcription of about 0.45 to 1 ug RNA was carried out with random hexamers. Each CDR3 protein is one row after TCRdb ran MiXCR on the immunoSEQ multiplex PCR reads. Among 80,000 or so distinct CDR3 sequences listed, 85% to 95% were seen once. Sequencing was performed on CD4+ T cells from PBMCs. The chain carries TRBV28 and TRBJ2-1; D may be TRBD1 (6 bases). This clonotype was obtained from a human donor with Susac syndrome. CDR3 nucleotide sequence: TGTGCCATCCTCAGGGGCGGAAGCCGCCATGAGCAGTTCTTC. Its translation: CAILRGGSRHEQFF.